These 32 T cell receptor beta chains were all obtained from the same sample, sequenced in a study of blood T cell repertoires in COVID-19. Sequencing used immunoSEQ multiplex PCR; TCRdb keeps in-frame clones, though not all of them. Of about 330,000 clones detected, around 90% appear once; the ten largest clones hold about 5%. The source material was PBMCs or T cells enriched from blood (not recorded which). The receptors originated from a man aged 25 to 40 who had recovered from COVID-19.

The V call is TRBV28, the J call TRBJ2-1; TRBD2 matches 9 bases. Trimming took 1 base from V and 4 from J; bases not matched to a gene: 2. CDR1 is MDHEN, CDR2 SYDVKM, per germline. This CDR3 has 15 residues. The CDR3 sequence: CASSLFLAGYNEQFF. CDR3 sequence (DNA): TGTGCCAGCAGTTTATTCCTAGCGGGGTACAATGAGCAGTTCTTC.

The CDR3 is CASSGAAGGLNEQFF. The CDR3 DNA sequence: TGTGCCAGCAGTGGTGCAGCGGGGGGGCTCAATGAGCAGTTCTTC. The chain couples TRBV28 to TRBJ2-1, with TRBD2 matching over 10 bases. CDR1 is MDHEN, CDR2 SYDVKM, per germline. This CDR3 is 15 amino acids long. The junction had 7 bases not matched to a gene; V was cut back by 5 bases and J by 6 bases.

The V call is TRBV27, the J call TRBJ1-4, with a tentative D call TRBD1 (5 bases). The V end was cut by 5 bases, the J end by 1 base, with 8 bases between. Germline V CDR1 and CDR2: MNHEY, SMNVEV (reference sequence). The CDR3 has 14 amino acids. CDR3 sequence (DNA): TGTGCCAGCAGTAGGGGCGTAACTAATGAAAAACTGTTTTTT. Its protein is CASSRGVTNEKLFF.

This chain connects TRBV18 to TRBJ1-6; 9 bases agree with TRBD1. V lost 4 bases and J lost 8; bases outside the gene matches: 9. The germline CDR1 and CDR2 sequences are KGHSH and LQKENI. The CDR3 runs to 16 residues. The CDR3 bases are TGTGCCAGCTCACTCCCGACAGGGGGGAATTATTCACCCCTCCACTTT. The encoded protein is CASSLPTGGNYSPLHF. The variable domain in full, completed from reference TRBV18 and TRBJ1-6, reads NAGVMQNPRHLVRRRGQEARLRCSPMKGHSHVYWYRQLPEEGLKFMVYLQKENIIDESGMPKERFSAEFPKEGPSILRIQQVVRGDSAAYFCASSLPTGGNYSPLHFGNGTRLTVT.

The CDR3 region has the DNA TGTGCCAGCAGCCCTGACTCTCTCTACGAGCAGTACTTC. It yields the protein CASSPDSLYEQYF. V is TRBV11-2 and J is TRBJ2-7, with no clear D. Trimming took 5 bases from V and 3 from J, leaving 11 bases between them. CDR3 length equals 13 residues. Germline CDR1 and CDR2: SGHAT and FQNNGV.

The chain employs TRBV5-6 and TRBJ1-5, with a tentative D call TRBD1 (5 bases). From germline, CDR1 is SGHDT and CDR2 YYEEEE. The length of the CDR3 is 15 residues. V lost 2 bases, J lost 1 base, and 10 bases lay in between. DNA of the CDR3: TGTGCCAGCAGCTTCCAGGGCCCCAGCAATCAGCCCCAGCATTTT. Encoded protein: CASSFQGPSNQPQHF. Combining the CDR3 with reference TRBV5-6 and TRBJ1-5 gives the whole variable domain DAGVTQSPTHLIKTRGQQVTLRCSPKSGHDTVSWYQQALGQGPQFIFQYYEEEERQRGNFPDRFSGHQFPNYSSELNVNALLLGDSALYLCASSFQGPSNQPQHFGDGTRLSIL.

This clone has more than one count but fewer than ten. The genes are TRBV6-4 and TRBJ1-1; TRBD1 agrees at 8 bases. The CDR3 spans 14 residues. V lost 0 bases, J lost 4 bases, and 1 base stayed unmatched. Germline V gives CDR1 MRHNA, CDR2 SNTAGT. CDR3 in DNA: TGTGCCAGCAGTGACTCCGACAGGGGCACTGAAGCTTTCTTT. Amino acid sequence: CASSDSDRGTEAFF.

The chain uses TRBV7-9 and TRBJ1-1; TRBD1 might be the D (6 bases). V lost 5 bases to trimming and J lost 11 bases, with 15 bases between them. CDR1 and CDR2 from the germline V gene are SEHNR and FQNEAQ (reference sequence). The CDR3 extends over 12 amino acids. The CDR3 DNA is TGTGCCAGCAGCCTCGGACAGAACACGGCTTTCTTT. This codes for CASSLGQNTAFF. Full variable domain (remainder filled in from reference TRBV7-9 and TRBJ1-1): DTGVSQNPRHKITKRGQNVTFRCDPISEHNRLYWYRQTLGQGPEFLTYFQNEAQLEKSRLLSDRFSAERPKGSFSTLEIQRTEQGDSAMYLCASSLGQNTAFFGQGTRLTVV.

The chain uses TRBV5-5 and TRBJ2-1; D ambiguous. The CDR3 length is 13 residues. CDR1 and CDR2 from the germline V gene are SGHKS and YYEKEE (reference sequence). The V end lost 3 bases, the J end lost 7 bases, and 11 bases lay between the germline ends. The CDR3 DNA reads as TGTGCCAGCAGCTGGAAGAGGTCTAATGAGCAGTTCTTC. Translation gives CASSWKRSNEQFF.

The chain is built from TRBV6-1 and TRBJ1-2; unclear D gene. The germline CDR1 and CDR2 sequences are MNHNS and SASEGT. V was pared by 0 bases and J by 4 bases, with 15 bases between. CDR3 length: 16 residues. The CDR3 loop is CASSEAGPGSLYGYTF. The CDR3 DNA is TGTGCCAGCAGTGAAGCGGGCCCCGGGAGTCTCTATGGCTACACCTTC.

The V call is TRBV21-1, the J call TRBJ1-6; the DNA was not compared with TRBD1, the D call given in the table. TRBV21-1 is deemed a pseudogene. This CDR3 region has 16 residues. The DNA of the CDR3 is TGTGCCAGCACCCACAAAGGGGGCACGGTCCTTTCACCCCTCCACTTT. Translation: CASTHKGGTVLSPLHF.

V gene TRBV6-1 combines with J gene TRBJ1-1; D gene uncertain. Trimming cost V 2 bases and J 1 base, with 14 bases left between them. Germline V CDR1 and CDR2: MNHNS, SASEGT. This CDR3 comprises 16 residues. The DNA of the CDR3 is TGTGCCAGCAGTGAATGGGCTTTGGCAGCGAACACTGAAGCTTTCTTT. Protein sequence: CASSEWALAANTEAFF.

The CDR3 DNA sequence: TGTGCCAGCAGCCTGACAGGGTCCGAGCAGTACTTC. The encoded protein is CASSLTGSEQYF. The gene calls are TRBV12-3 or TRBV12-4 and TRBJ2-7; TRBD1 matches at 7 bases. CDR3 size: 12 residues. V lost 6 bases to trimming and J lost 6 bases; unmatched junction nucleotides: 5.

J is TRBJ2-2 and V is TRBV18; D call uncertain. Trimming took off 6 bases at V and 1 base at J, with 9 bases between the two ends. This CDR3 is built from 14 residues. CDR1 and CDR2 from the germline V gene are KGHSH and LQKENI. As DNA, the CDR3 is TGTGCCAGCTCTCATTCCCAGAACACCGGGGAGCTGTTTTTT. This sequence encodes CASSHSQNTGELFF.

Only one count was recorded for this clone. The J gene is TRBJ2-7, the V gene TRBV28, with 7 bases identical to TRBD1. CDR1 is MDHEN and CDR2 is SYDVKM in the germline V gene. The CDR3 consists of 12 residues. With V trimmed by 5 bases and J by 4 bases, 2 bases remained unmatched. For the CDR3, the DNA is TGTGCCAGCAGTCCACAGGGGTACGAGCAGTACTTC. Amino acid sequence: CASSPQGYEQYF.

V is TRBV29-1 and J is TRBJ2-7; unclear D gene. The CDR3 has 12 amino acids. Between the trimmed V and J ends, which lost 4 bases and 0 bases, there was a span of 7 bases. The germline V gene has CDR1 SQVTM and CDR2 ANQGSEA. This CDR3 reads CSVGRHSYEQYF. The CDR3 bases are TGCAGCGTTGGTAGACACTCCTACGAGCAGTACTTC.

The chain links TRBV7-8 to TRBJ2-7, with D hard to call. The germline V gene has CDR1 SGHVS and CDR2 FQNEAQ. This CDR3 is built from 12 residues. Trimming removed 8 bases at V and 2 bases at J, with 10 bases between. As DNA, the CDR3 is TGTGCCAGCGCCAGTACCCCCTACGAGCAGTACTTC. As protein: CASASTPYEQYF.

This chain uses TRBV18 with TRBJ2-7; a weak D match, TRBD2 (7 bases). There are 12 residues in the CDR3. The germline V gene has CDR1 KGHSH and CDR2 LQKENI. The ends were cut back, 5 bases at V and 7 bases at J, with 12 bases in the middle. CDR3 DNA: TGTGCCAGCTCAGGGGGGGCAGGGGAGCAGTACTTC. It codes for CASSGGAGEQYF.

CDR3 residues: CASSDSTGTDYGYTF. The CDR3 region has the DNA TGTGCCAGCAGTGACTCGACAGGGACGGACTATGGCTACACCTTC. V usage is TRBV6-4 and J usage is TRBJ1-2; 7 bases match TRBD1. Trimming took 0 bases from V and 3 from J; bases not matched to a gene: 4. The CDR3 has 15 residues. CDR1 is MRHNA and CDR2 is SNTAGT in the germline V gene.

This chain connects TRBV7-3 to TRBJ2-1, with TRBD2 matching 11 bases. V dropped 5 bases and J dropped 2; count of bases not matched to a gene: 5. This CDR3 contains 16 residues. Germline loops: CDR1 SGHTA, CDR2 FQGTGA. The CDR3 bases are TGTGCCAGCAGCCCGGTAGCGGGGGGGCCCTACAATGAGCAGTTCTTC. Protein: CASSPVAGGPYNEQFF.

The chain has TRBV5-4 and TRBJ1-1, with 9 bases lining up with TRBD1. V was clipped by 6 bases and J by 1 base; unmatched bases: 7. This CDR3 has 15 amino acids. Germline V gene lookup returns CDR1 SGHNT and CDR2 YYREEE (reference sequence). The CDR3 is CASTRTGARNTEAFF. DNA of the CDR3: TGTGCCAGCACCCGGACAGGGGCGAGGAACACTGAAGCTTTCTTT.

V gene TRBV27 combines with J gene TRBJ2-2; D unclear. V was trimmed by 8 bases and J by 5 bases, leaving 6 bases between them. Germline values: CDR1 MNHEY, CDR2 SMNVEV (reference sequence). This CDR3 is built from 11 residues. CDR3 protein: CASRRTGELFF. CDR3 sequence (DNA): TGTGCCAGCCGCAGGACCGGGGAGCTGTTTTTT.

This sequence joins TRBV19 and TRBJ2-3, with a weak D call TRBD2 (6 bases). The CDR3 covers 15 residues. V dropped 3 bases and J dropped 2 bases, with 12 bases sitting between them. CDR1 LNHDA and CDR2 SQIVND come from the germline V gene (reference sequence). CDR3 residues: CASSIGGWNTDTQYF. DNA of the CDR3: TGTGCCAGTAGTATTGGGGGGTGGAACACAGATACGCAGTATTTT.

The rearrangement uses TRBV5-1 and TRBJ1-5, with D possibly matching TRBD1 (6 bases). With 0 bases removed from V and 3 bases from J, the gap between germline ends came to 7 bases. The CDR3 spans 14 residues. The V gene's germline CDR1 is SGHRS and CDR2 YFSETQ. The CDR3: CASSLAGDNQPQHF. The CDR3, as DNA: TGCGCCAGCAGCTTGGCAGGGGACAATCAGCCCCAGCATTTT.

The chain carries TRBV30 and TRBJ2-7; 7 positions match TRBD1. Trimming took 0 bases from V and 4 from J; bases not matched to a gene: 9. Germline V CDR1 and CDR2: GTSNPN, SVGIG (reference sequence). The CDR3 contains 15 residues. Written as DNA, the CDR3 is TGTGCCTGGAGTGTAGAGTGGCAGGGGGTATACGAGCAGTACTTC. Translation gives CAWSVEWQGVYEQYF.

This clone appeared a few times. V gene TRBV5-1 combines with J gene TRBJ2-5; 11 nucleotides line up with TRBD1. Germline assignment: CDR1 SGHRS and CDR2 YFSETQ. V lost 5 bases and J lost 4; bases outside the gene matches: 7. The CDR3 is 15 residues long. CDR3 in DNA: TGCGCCAGCAGGACCGGACAGGGGGCTTCAGAGACCCAGTACTTC. It encodes CASRTGQGASETQYF.

This clone has just a few counts. The chain joins TRBV5-6 to TRBJ2-2, with D unresolved. The CDR3 loop spans 12 amino acids. Between the trimmed V and J ends, which lost 4 bases and 1 base, there was a span of 2 bases. CDR1 and CDR2 (germline): SGHDT, YYEEEE. DNA of the CDR3: TGTGCCAGCAGCCGGAACACCGGGGAGCTGTTTTTT. Amino acids: CASSRNTGELFF.

The count of this clone is one. The chain links TRBV5-6 to TRBJ1-6; D ambiguous. From germline, CDR1 is SGHDT and CDR2 YYEEEE. V was cut by 8 bases and J by 7 bases, with 13 bases left in between. CDR3 length: 13 amino acids. The CDR3 here is CASGEGTNSPLHF. CDR3 coding DNA: TGTGCCAGTGGTGAGGGAACAAATTCACCCCTCCACTTT.

The V gene is TRBV19, the J gene TRBJ1-3, with D perhaps matching TRBD1 (6 bases). The CDR3 spans 17 residues. Germline V lookup: CDR1 LNHDA, CDR2 SQIVND (reference sequence). Trimming pared 5 bases from V and 0 bases from J, leaving 17 bases between. CDR3 DNA: TGTGCCAGTAGTGCCCGACAGGACATTCACTCTGGAAACACCATATATTTT. It codes for CASSARQDIHSGNTIYF.

This chain connects TRBV28 to TRBJ1-4; D may be TRBD1 (6 bases). V lost 5 bases to trimming and J lost 11 bases, with 18 bases between them. This CDR3 has 14 residues. Germline V gene lookup returns CDR1 MDHEN and CDR2 SYDVKM. The CDR3 coding sequence is TGTGCCAGCAGTACGTACATCAGGGGAGAGAAACTGTTTTTT. Encoded protein: CASSTYIRGEKLFF.

The rearrangement uses TRBV10-1 and TRBJ2-3, with 8 positions matching TRBD2. The V gene end was trimmed by 6 bases and the J gene end by 0 bases; junction bases not matched to a gene: 11. CDR1 and CDR2 (germline): WNHNN, SYGVQD (reference sequence). The CDR3 runs to 17 residues. Written as DNA, the CDR3 is TGCGCCAGCAGCAAAAGCGGGGGTCTGCATAGCACAGATACGCAGTATTTT. This gives the protein CASSKSGGLHSTDTQYF.

This chain uses TRBV12-3 or TRBV12-4 with TRBJ2-3; 7 positions agree with TRBD2. V gave up 8 bases and J gave up 2 bases; unmatched junction bases: 4. The CDR3 is 13 amino acids. The CDR3 spells CASGREATDTQYF. The DNA of the CDR3 is TGTGCCAGCGGACGGGAGGCCACAGATACGCAGTATTTT.